This T cell receptor beta chain was recorded in a study of cytomegalovirus exposure and HLA in healthy donors. The germline V gene has CDR1 SGHRS and CDR2 YFSETQ. This CDR3 contains 14 residues. V was cut by 2 bases and J by 1 base, with 7 bases left in between. For this clone: Its target is unknown.

Overall study findings and caveats: Some V segments could not be told apart, so they were left out, TRBV6-2 and TRBV6-3 among them.

The PCR had 60 Vbeta and 13 Jbeta primers. TCRdb's copy holds only in-frame clones and misses some; the assay was immunoSEQ multiplex PCR. Of about 120,000 clones in the sample, around 85% were seen once. The material sequenced was PBMCs. The genes are TRBV5-1 and TRBJ2-1, with D maybe TRBD2 (5 bases). This sequence was found in a man aged 25 to 45 in good health and CMV-seronegative. CDR3 residues: CASSFTGSYNEQFF. The CDR3 DNA reads as TGCGCCAGCAGCTTCACGGGGTCCTACAATGAGCAGTTCTTC.